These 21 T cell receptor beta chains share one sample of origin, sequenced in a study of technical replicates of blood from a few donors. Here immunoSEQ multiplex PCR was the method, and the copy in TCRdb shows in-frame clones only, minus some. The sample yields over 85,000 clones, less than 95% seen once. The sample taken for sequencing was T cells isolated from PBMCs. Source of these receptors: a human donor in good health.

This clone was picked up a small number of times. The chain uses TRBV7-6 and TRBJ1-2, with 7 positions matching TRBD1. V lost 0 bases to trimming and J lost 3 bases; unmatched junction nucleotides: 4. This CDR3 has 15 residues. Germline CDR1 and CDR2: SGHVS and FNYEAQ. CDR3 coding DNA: TGTGCCAGCAGCTTAGCCACGCAGGGGGACTATGGCTACACCTTC. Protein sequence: CASSLATQGDYGYTF.

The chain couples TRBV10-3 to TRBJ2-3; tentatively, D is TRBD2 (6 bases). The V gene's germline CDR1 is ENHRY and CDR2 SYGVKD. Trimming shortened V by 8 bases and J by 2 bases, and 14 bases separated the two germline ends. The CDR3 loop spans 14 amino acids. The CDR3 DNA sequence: TGTGCCATCCTTCTGGAGGGCCTCACAGATACGCAGTATTTT. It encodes CAILLEGLTDTQYF.

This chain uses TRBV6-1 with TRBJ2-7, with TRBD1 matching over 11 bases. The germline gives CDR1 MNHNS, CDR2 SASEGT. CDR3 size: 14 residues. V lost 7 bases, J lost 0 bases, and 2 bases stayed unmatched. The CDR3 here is CASTGQGDSYEQYF. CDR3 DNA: TGTGCCAGCACGGGACAGGGGGACTCCTACGAGCAGTACTTC.

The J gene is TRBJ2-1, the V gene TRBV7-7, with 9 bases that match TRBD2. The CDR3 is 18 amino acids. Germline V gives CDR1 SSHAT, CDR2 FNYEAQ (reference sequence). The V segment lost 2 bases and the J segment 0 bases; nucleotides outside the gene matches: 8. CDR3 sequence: CASSLRLAGPSSYNEQFF. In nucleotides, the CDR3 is TGTGCCAGCAGCTTACGCCTAGCGGGGCCGAGCTCCTACAATGAGCAGTTCTTC.

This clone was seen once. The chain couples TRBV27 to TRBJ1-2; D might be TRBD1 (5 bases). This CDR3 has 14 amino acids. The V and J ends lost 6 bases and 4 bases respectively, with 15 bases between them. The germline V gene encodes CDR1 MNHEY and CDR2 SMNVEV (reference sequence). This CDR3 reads CASSSYLGGYGYTF. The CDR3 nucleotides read TGTGCCAGCAGCTCTTATTTGGGGGGCTATGGCTACACCTTC.

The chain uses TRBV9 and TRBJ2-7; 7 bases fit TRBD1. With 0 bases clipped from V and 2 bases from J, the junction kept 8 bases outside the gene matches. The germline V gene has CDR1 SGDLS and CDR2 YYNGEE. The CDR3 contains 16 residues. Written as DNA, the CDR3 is TGTGCCAGCAGCGTAGCCGGAACAGGGGCCCCCTACGAGCAGTACTTC. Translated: CASSVAGTGAPYEQYF.

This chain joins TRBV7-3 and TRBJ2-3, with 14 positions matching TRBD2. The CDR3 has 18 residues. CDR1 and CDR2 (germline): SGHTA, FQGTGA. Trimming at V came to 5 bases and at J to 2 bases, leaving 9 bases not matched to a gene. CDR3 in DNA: TGTGCCAGCAGCCAGGGACTAGCGGGGGATCCGAACACAGATACGCAGTATTTT. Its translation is CASSQGLAGDPNTDTQYF.

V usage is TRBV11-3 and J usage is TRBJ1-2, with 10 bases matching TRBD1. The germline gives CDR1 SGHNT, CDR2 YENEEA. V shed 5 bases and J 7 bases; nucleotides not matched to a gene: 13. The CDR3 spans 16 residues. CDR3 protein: CASSLRQGAYLVGYTF. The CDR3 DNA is TGTGCCAGCAGCCTTAGACAGGGGGCATATTTGGTTGGCTACACCTTC.

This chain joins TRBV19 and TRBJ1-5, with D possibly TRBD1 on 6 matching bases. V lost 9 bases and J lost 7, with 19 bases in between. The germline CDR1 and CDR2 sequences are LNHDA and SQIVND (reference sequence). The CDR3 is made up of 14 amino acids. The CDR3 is CASSYRDYGQPQHF. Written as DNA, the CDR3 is TGTGCCAGCTCCTACAGGGATTACGGGCAGCCCCAGCATTTT.

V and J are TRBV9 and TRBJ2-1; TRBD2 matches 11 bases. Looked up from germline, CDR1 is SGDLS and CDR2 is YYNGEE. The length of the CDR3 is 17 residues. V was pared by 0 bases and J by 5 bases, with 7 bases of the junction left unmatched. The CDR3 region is CASSVGTSGSFNNEQFF. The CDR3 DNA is TGTGCCAGCAGCGTAGGTACTAGCGGGAGCTTCAACAATGAGCAGTTCTTC.

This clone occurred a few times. The CDR3 sequence is CASSAGLEYNEQFF. The CDR3 coding sequence is TGTGCCAGCAGCGCGGGACTCGAATACAATGAGCAGTTCTTC. The rearrangement joins TRBV11-1 to TRBJ2-1; a possible D gene is TRBD2 (6 bases). V was clipped by 5 bases and J by 4 bases, with 12 bases between them. Germline-derived CDR1 and CDR2 are SGHAT and FQDESV (reference sequence). The CDR3 consists of 14 residues.

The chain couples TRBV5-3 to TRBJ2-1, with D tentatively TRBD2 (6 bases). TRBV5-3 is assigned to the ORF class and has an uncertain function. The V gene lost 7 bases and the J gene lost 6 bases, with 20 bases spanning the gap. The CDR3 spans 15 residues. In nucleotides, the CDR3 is TGTGCCAGACGTCCAAGGGACTTCTTACCCAATGAGCAGTTCTTC. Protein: CARRPRDFLPNEQFF.

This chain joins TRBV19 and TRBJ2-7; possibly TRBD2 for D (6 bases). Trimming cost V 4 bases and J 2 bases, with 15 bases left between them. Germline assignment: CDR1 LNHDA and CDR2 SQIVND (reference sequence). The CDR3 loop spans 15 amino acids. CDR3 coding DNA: TGTGCCAGTAGTACTCAAGCGGGCCAGGCCTACGAGCAGTACTTC. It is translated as CASSTQAGQAYEQYF.

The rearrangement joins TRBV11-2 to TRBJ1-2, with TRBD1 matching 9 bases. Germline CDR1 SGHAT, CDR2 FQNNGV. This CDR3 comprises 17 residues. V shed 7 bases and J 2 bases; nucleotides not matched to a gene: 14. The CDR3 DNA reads TGTGCCAGCACCAAATATTCTGGGACAGGGTCCAACTATGGCTACACCTTC. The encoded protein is CASTKYSGTGSNYGYTF. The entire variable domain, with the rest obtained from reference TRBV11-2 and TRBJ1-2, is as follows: EAGVAQSPRYKIIEKRQSVAFWCNPISGHATLYWYQQILGQGPKLLIQFQNNGVVDDSQLPKDRFSAERLKGVDSTLKIQPAKLEDSAVYLCASTKYSGTGSNYGYTFGSGTRLTVV.

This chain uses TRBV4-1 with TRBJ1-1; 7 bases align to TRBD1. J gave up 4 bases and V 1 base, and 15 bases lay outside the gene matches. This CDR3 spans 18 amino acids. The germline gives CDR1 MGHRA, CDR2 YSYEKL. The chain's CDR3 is CASSQAMEGAGWGTEAFF. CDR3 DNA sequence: TGCGCCAGCAGCCAAGCTATGGAGGGGGCAGGGTGGGGCACTGAAGCTTTCTTT.

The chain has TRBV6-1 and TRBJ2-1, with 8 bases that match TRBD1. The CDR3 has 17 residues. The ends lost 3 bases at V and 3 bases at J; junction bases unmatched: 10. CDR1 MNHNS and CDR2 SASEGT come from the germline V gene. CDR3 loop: CASSESLRDRFYNEQFF. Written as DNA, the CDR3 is TGTGCCAGCAGTGAGAGCCTCCGGGACAGGTTCTACAATGAGCAGTTCTTC.

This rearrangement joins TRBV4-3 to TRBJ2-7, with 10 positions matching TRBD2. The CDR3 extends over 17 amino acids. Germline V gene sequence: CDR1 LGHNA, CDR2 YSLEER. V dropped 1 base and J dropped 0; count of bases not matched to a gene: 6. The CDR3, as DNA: TGCGCCAGCAGCCAAGTTACGCCTAGCGGGGGCTCCTACGAGCAGTACTTC. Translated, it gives CASSQVTPSGGSYEQYF.

The CDR3 DNA reads TGTGCCAGCAGCTTAGTTCAACTAGCGAACACAGATACGCAGTATTTT. Translated: CASSLVQLANTDTQYF. The chain combines TRBV7-9 with TRBJ2-3; TRBD2 matches 7 bases. The CDR3 has 16 amino acids. V dropped 1 base and J dropped 2; count of bases not matched to a gene: 6. Germline V gives CDR1 SEHNR, CDR2 FQNEAQ (reference sequence).

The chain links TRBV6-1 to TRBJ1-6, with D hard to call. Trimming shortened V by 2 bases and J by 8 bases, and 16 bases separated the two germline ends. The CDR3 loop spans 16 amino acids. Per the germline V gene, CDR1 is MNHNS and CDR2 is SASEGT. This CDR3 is CASSELAGIEDSPLHF. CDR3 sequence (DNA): TGTGCCAGCAGTGAACTCGCCGGGATTGAGGATTCACCCCTCCACTTT.

DNA of the CDR3: TGTGCCAGCAGCTTAGACTCGGGTTTGTCAGCATACGAGCAGTACTTC. Translated, it gives CASSLDSGLSAYEQYF. The gene calls are TRBV7-2 and TRBJ2-7; D remains ambiguous. Trimming cost V 1 base and J 4 bases, with 17 bases left between them. The CDR3 runs 16 residues. CDR1 and CDR2 (germline): SGHTA, FQGNSA.

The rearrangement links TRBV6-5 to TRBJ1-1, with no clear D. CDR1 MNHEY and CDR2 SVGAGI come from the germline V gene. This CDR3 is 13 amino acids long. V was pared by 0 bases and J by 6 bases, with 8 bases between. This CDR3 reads CASSYSADSEAFF. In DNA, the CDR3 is TGTGCCAGCAGTTACTCCGCTGACTCTGAAGCTTTCTTT.